This TCR beta chain emerged from a study of shared clonotypes between healthy human individuals. Some clones are missing from TCRdb's copy, which holds only in-frame ones; the method was immunoSEQ multiplex PCR. This repertoire shows about 2.2 million clones, approximately 92% found once; its top ten account for about 1.7%. Positive CCR7 selection of CD45RO-negative cells yielded the naive CD8 cells, and terminally differentiated effector memory CD45RA+ cells were excluded. This CDR3 contains 13 residues. With 2 bases removed from V and 5 bases from J, the gap between germline ends came to 9 bases. Germline V lookup: CDR1 MNHNS, CDR2 SASEGT.

The receptor's source is a man aged 18 to 29 in good health. Some clones in this sample may be carry-over from other donors' samples. The chain is built from TRBV6-1 and TRBJ1-2; D unresolved. The sample consisted of naive CD8+ T cells from PBMCs. The CDR3 DNA is TGTGCCAGCAGTGAAAGACGTTATTATGGCTACACCTTC. Translation: CASSERRYYGYTF.